The entry that follows covers one TCR beta chain sequence. This sample stems from a study of blood T cell repertoires in COVID-19. Overall study context: T cells, B-cell-depleted T cells, or PBMCs provided the cDNA or gDNA that served as material.

CDR1 is MDHEN and CDR2 is SYDVKM in the germline V gene. There are 15 residues in the CDR3. The ends were cut back, 8 bases at V and 0 bases at J, with 17 bases in the middle. Under the authors' procedure: Researchers report that nucleated cell counts were estimated from reference gene primer amplification. Sequenced by immunoSEQ multiplex PCR; TCRdb stores in-frame clones only, minus some. Clone size and V and J calls were adopted from that table, with D and trimming inferred from the DNA. Here the sample spans around 210,000 clones, about 79% being singletons. This TCR was recovered from a human donor in a cohort sampled during active COVID-19. The V gene is TRBV28, the J gene TRBJ2-7; the D is unclear. Input material: peripheral blood. CDR3 protein: CASGWAPRNSYEQYF. DNA for the CDR3: TGTGCCAGCGGTTGGGCGCCCCGAAACTCCTACGAGCAGTACTTC.